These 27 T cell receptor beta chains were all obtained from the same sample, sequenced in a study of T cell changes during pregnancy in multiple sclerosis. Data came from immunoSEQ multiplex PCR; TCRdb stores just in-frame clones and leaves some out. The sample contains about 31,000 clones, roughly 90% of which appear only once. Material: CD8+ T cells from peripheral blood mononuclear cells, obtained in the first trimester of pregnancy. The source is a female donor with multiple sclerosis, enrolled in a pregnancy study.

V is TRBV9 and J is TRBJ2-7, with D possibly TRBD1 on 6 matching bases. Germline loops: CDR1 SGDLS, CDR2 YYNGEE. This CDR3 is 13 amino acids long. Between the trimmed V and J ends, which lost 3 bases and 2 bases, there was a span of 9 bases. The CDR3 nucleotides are TGTGCCAGCAGCGAGGACAGTACCTACGAGCAGTACTTC. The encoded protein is CASSEDSTYEQYF. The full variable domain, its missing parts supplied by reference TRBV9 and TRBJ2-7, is DSGVTQTPKHLITATGQRVTLRCSPRSGDLSVYWYQQSLDQGLQFLIQYYNGEERAKGNILERFSAQQFPDLHSELNLSSLELGDSALYFCASSEDSTYEQYFGPGTRLTVT.

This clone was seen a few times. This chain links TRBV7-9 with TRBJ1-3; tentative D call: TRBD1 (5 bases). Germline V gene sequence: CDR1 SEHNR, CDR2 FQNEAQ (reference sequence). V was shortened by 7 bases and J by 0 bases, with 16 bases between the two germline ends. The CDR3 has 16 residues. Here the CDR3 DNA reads TGTGCCAGCACCTCCCTGGGGGAGGACTCTGGAAACACCATATATTTT. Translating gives CASTSLGEDSGNTIYF.

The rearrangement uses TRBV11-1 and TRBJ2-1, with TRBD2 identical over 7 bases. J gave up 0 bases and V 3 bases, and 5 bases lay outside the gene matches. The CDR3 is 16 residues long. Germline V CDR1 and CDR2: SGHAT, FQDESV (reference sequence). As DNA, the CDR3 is TGTGCCAGCAGCTTTGAGGCGGGAGTCTCCTACAATGAGCAGTTCTTC. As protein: CASSFEAGVSYNEQFF.

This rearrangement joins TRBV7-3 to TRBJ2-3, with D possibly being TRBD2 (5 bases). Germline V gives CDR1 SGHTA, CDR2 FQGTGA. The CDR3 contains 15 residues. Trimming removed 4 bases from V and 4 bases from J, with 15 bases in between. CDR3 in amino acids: CASSSTGNTADTQYF. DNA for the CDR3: TGTGCCAGCAGCTCTACCGGGAATACAGCAGATACGCAGTATTTT.

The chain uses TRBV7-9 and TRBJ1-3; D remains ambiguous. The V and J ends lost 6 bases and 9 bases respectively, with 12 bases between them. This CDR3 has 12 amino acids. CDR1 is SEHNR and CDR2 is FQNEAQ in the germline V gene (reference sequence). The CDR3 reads CASRDAGSTIYF. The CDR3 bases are TGTGCCAGCAGGGACGCGGGTAGCACCATATATTTT.

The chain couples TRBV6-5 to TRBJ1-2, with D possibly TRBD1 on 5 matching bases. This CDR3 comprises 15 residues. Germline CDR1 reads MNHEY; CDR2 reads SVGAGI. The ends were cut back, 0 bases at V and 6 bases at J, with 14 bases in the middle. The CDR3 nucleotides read TGTGCCAGCAGTTACTCGGACACACCGCACAATGGCTACACCTTC. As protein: CASSYSDTPHNGYTF.

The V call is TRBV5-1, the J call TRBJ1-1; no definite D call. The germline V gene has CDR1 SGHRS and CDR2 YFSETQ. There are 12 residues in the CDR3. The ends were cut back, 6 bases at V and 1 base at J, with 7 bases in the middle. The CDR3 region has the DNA TGCGCCAGCACCTCGGGGAACACTGAAGCTTTCTTT. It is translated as CASTSGNTEAFF.

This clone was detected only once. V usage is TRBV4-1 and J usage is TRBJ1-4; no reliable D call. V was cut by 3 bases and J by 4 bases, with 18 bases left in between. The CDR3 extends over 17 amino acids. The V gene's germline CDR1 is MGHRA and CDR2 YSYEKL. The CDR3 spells CASSQGLPQLLNEKLFF. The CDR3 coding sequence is TGCGCCAGCAGCCAGGGCCTCCCGCAGCTACTTAATGAAAAACTGTTTTTT.

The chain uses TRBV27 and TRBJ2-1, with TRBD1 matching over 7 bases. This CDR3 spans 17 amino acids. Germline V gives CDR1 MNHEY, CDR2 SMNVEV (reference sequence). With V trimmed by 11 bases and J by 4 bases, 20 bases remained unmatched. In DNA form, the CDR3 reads TGTGCCTCCCAAAAAGCGCCGGGACAGACATCTTACAATGAGCAGTTCTTC. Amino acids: CASQKAPGQTSYNEQFF.

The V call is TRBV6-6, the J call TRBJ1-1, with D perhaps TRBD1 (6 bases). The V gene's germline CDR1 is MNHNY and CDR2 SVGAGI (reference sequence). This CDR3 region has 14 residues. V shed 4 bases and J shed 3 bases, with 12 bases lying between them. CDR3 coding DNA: TGTGCCAGCAGTTCGGACAGTAAGGACACTGAAGCTTTCTTT. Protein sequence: CASSSDSKDTEAFF.

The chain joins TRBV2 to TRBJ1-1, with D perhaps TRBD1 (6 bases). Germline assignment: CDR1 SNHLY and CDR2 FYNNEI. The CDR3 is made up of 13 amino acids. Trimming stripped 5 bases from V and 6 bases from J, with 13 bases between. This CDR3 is CASSWGPDAEAFF. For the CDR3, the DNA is TGTGCCAGCAGTTGGGGGCCAGACGCTGAAGCTTTCTTT.

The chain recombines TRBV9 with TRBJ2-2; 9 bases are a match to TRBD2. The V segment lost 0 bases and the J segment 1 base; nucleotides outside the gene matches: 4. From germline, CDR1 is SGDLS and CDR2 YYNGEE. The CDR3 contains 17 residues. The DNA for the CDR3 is TGTGCCAGCAGCGTAGCGCGGACTAGCGAGAACACCGGGGAGCTGTTTTTT. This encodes CASSVARTSENTGELFF.

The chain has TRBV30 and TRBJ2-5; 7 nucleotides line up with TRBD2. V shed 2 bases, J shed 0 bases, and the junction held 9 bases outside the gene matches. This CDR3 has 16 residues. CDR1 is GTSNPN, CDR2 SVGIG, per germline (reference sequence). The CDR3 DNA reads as TGTGCCTGGAGTCCCGCCTGGGGGGGAAACCAAGAGACCCAGTACTTC. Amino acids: CAWSPAWGGNQETQYF.

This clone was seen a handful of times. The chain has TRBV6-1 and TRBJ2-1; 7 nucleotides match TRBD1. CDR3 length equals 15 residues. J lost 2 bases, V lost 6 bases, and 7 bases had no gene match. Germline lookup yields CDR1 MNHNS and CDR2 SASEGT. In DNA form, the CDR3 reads TGTGCCAGCAGGCGACAGGGCGACCCCTACAATGAGCAGTTCTTC. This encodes CASRRQGDPYNEQFF.

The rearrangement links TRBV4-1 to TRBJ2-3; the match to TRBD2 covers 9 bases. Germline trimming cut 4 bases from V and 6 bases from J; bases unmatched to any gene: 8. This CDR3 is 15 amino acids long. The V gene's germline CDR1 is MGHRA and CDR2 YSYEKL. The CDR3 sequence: CASSRIAGEGDTQYF. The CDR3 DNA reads TGCGCCAGCAGCCGAATAGCGGGGGAGGGGGATACGCAGTATTTT.

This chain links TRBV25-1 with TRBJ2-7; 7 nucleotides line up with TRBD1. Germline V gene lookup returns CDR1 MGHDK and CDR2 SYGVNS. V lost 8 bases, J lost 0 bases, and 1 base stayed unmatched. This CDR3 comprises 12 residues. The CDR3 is CASRDSSYEQYF. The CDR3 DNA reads TGTGCCAGCCGGGACAGCTCCTACGAGCAGTACTTC.

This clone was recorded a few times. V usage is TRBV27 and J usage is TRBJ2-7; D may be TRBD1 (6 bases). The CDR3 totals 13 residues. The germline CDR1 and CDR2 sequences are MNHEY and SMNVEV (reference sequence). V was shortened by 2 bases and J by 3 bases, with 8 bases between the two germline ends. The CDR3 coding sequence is TGTGCCAGCAGTTTAGGCAGGGGCTACGAGCAGTACTTC. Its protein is CASSLGRGYEQYF.

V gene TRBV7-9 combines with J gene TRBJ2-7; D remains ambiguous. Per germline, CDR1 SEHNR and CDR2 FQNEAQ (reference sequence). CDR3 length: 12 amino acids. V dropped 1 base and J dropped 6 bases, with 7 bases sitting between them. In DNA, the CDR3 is TGTGCCAGCAGCTTAGTCTTCGGCGAGCAGTACTTC. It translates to CASSLVFGEQYF.

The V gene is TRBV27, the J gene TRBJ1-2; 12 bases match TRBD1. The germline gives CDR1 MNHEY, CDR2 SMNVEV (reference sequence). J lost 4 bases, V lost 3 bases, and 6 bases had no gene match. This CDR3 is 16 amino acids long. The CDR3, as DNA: TGTGCCAGCAGTTTTTTGGGGACAGGGGGCGCCTATGGCTACACCTTC. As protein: CASSFLGTGGAYGYTF.

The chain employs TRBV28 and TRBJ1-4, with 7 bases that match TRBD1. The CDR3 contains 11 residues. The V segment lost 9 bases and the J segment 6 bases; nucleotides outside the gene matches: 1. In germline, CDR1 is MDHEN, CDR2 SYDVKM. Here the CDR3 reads CASQGDEKLFF. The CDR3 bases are TGTGCCAGTCAGGGGGATGAAAAACTGTTTTTT.

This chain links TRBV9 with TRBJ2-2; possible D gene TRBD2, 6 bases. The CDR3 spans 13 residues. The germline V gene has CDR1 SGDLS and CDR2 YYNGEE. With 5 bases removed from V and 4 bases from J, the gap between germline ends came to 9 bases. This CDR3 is CASRVSGTGELFF. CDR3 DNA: TGTGCCAGCAGGGTTAGCGGCACCGGGGAGCTGTTTTTT.

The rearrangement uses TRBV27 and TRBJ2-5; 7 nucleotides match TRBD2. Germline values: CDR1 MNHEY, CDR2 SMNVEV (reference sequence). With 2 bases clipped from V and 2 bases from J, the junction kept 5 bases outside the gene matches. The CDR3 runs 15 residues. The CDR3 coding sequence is TGTGCCAGCAGTTTAAGTAGCGGGTGGCAAGAGACCCAGTACTTC. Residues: CASSLSSGWQETQYF.

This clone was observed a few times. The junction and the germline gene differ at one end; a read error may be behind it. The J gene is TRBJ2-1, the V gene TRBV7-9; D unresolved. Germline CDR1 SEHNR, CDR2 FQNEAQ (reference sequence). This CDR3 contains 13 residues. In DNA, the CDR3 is TGTGCCAGCAGCTTCCCCTCCCACAATGAGCAGTTCTTC. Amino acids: CASSFPSHNEQFF.

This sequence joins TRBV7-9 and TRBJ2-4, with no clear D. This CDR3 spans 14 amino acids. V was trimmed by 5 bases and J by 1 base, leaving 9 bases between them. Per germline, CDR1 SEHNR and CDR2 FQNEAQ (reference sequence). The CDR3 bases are TGTGCCAGCAGCGTACCTGCGGCCAAAAACATTCAGTACTTC. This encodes CASSVPAAKNIQYF.

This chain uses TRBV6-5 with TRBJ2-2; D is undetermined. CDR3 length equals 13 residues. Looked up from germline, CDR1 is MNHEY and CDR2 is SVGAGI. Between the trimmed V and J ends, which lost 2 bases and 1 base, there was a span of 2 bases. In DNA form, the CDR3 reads TGTGCCAGCAGTTACCTGAACACCGGGGAGCTGTTTTTT. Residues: CASSYLNTGELFF.

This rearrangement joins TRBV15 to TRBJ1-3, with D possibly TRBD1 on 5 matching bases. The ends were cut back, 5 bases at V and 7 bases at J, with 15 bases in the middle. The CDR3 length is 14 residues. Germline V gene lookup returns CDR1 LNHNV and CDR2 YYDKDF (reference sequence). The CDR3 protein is CATSAIMPGNTIYF. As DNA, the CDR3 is TGTGCCACCAGCGCTATCATGCCAGGGAACACCATATATTTT.

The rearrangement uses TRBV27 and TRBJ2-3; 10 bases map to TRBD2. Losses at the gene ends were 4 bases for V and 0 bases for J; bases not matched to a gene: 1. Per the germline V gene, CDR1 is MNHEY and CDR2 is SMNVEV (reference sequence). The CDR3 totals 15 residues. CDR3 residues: CASSSTSGSTDTQYF. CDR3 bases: TGTGCCAGCAGTTCGACTAGCGGGAGCACAGATACGCAGTATTTT.